This T cell receptor beta chain was profiled in a study of response to subunit inactivated influenza vaccine. TCRdb redid the calling of the RT-PCR reads with MiXCR, one entry per CDR3 protein. The repertoire consists of about 650,000 distinct CDR3 sequences, with less than 15% occurring once and the leading ten covering about 7.6%. Points from the study as a whole: Authors suggested seasonal influenza vaccinations each recruit few new T cells.

Regarding this clonotype: Its antigen remains unknown. A much larger clone lies one base from this, so it may be a read error.

In germline, CDR1 is KGHDR, CDR2 SFDVKD. This CDR3 has 15 amino acids. The source was PBMCs from blood, collected approximately 15 days before vaccination. The sequence was collected from a man aged 45-65 years who received an inactivated influenza vaccine. The J gene is TRBJ2-3, the V gene TRBV24-1, with 11 positions matching TRBD1. The CDR3 sequence: CATSDWTGGTNTQYF. In DNA, the CDR3 is TGTGCCACCAGTGATTGGACAGGGGGCACAAATACGCAGTATTTT.